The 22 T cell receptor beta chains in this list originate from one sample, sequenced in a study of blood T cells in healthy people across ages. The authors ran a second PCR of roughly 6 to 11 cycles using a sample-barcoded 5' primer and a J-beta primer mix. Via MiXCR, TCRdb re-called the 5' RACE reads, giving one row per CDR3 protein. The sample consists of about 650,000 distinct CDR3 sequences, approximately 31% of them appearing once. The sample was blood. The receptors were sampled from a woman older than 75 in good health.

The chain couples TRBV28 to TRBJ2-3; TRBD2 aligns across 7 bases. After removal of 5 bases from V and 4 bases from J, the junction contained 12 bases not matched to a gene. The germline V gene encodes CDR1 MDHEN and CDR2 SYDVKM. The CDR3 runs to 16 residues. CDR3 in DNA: TGTGCCAGCAGTCCCCGCGGGGGTCACCCCCCAGATACGCAGTATTTT. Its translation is CASSPRGGHPPDTQYF.

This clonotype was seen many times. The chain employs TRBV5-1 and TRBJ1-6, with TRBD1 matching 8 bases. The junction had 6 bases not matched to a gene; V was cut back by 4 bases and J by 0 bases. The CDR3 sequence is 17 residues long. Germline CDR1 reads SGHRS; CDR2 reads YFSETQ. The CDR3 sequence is CASSPDRGSSYNSPLHF. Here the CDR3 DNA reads TGCGCCAGCAGCCCAGACAGGGGAAGCTCCTATAATTCACCCCTCCACTTT.

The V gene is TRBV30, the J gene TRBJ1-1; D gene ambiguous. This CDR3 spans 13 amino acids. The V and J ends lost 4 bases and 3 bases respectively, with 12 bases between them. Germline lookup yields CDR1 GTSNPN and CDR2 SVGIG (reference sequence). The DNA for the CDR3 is TGTGCCTGGACCCTCCGGCGGGACACTGAAGCTTTCTTT. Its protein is CAWTLRRDTEAFF. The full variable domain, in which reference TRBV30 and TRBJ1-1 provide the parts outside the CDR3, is SQTIHQWPATLVQPVGSPLSLECTVEGTSNPNLYWYRQAAGRGLQLLFYSVGIGQISSEVPQNLSASRPQDRQFILSSKKLLLSDSGFYLCAWTLRRDTEAFFGQGTRLTVV.

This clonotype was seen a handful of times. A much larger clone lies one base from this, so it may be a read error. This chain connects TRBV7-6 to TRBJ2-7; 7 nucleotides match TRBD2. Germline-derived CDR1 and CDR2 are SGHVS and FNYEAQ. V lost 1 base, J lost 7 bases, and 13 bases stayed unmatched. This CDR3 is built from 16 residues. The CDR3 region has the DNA TGTGCCAGCAGCTTAGGAGCGGGAACGGGGTACAATGAGCAGTACTTC. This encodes CASSLGAGTGYNEQYF.

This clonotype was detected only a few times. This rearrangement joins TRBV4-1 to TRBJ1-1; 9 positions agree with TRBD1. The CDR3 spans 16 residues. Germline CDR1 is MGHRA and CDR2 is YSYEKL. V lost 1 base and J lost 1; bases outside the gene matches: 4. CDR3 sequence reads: CASSQGGQGPNTEAFF. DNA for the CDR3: TGCGCCAGCAGCCAAGGAGGACAGGGGCCGAACACTGAAGCTTTCTTT.

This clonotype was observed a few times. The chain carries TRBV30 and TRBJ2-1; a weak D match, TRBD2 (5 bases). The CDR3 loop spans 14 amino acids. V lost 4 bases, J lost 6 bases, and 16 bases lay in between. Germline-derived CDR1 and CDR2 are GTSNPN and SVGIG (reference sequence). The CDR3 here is CAWNQKRFVNEQFF. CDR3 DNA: TGTGCCTGGAATCAAAAGCGGTTTGTCAATGAGCAGTTCTTC.

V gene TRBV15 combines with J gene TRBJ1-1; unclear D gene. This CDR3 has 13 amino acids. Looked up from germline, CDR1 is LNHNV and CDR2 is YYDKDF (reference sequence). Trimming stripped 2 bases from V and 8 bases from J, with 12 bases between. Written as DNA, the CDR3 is TGTGCCACCAGCAGATCATGGGGAACCGAAGCTTTCTTT. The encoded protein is CATSRSWGTEAFF.

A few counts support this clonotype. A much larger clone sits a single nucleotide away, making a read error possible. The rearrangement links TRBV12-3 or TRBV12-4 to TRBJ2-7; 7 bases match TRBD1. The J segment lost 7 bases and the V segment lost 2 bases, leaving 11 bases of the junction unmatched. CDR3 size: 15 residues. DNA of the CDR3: TGTGCCAGCAGTTTATCGACAGGGAGATACAATGAGCAGTACTTC. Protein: CASSLSTGRYNEQYF.

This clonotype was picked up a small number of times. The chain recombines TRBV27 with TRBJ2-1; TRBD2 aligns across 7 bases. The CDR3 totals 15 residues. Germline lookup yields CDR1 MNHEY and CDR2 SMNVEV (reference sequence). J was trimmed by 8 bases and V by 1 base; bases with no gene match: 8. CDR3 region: CASSLFGQGGYEQFF. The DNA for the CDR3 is TGTGCCAGCAGTTTATTCGGGCAGGGAGGGTATGAGCAGTTCTTC.

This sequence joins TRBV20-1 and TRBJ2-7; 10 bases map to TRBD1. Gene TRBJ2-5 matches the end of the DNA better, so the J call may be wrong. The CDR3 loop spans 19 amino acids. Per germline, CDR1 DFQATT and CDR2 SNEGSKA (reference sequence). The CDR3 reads CSARGPNEYRWDRGETQYF. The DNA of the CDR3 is TGCAGTGCTAGAGGTCCAAATGAGTACCGGTGGGACAGGGGTGAGACCCAGTACTTC.

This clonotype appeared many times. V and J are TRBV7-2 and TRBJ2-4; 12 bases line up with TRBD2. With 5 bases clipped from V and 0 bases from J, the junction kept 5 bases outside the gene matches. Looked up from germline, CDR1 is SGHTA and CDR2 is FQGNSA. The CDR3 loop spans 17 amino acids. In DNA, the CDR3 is TGTGCCAGCAGCATCCAGACTAGCGGGGGAGCCAAAAACATTCAGTACTTC. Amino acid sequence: CASSIQTSGGAKNIQYF.

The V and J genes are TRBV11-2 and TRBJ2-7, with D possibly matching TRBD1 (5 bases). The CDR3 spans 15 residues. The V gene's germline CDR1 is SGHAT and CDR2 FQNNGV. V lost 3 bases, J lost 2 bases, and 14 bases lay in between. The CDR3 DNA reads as TGTGCCAGCAGCTTGGACATCTTCGACCCCTACGAGCAGTACTTC. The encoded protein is CASSLDIFDPYEQYF.

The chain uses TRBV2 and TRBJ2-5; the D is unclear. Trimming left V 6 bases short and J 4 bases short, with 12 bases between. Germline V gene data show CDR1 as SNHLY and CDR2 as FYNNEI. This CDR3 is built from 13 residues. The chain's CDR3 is CASRLNAGETQYF. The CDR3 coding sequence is TGTGCCAGCAGGCTCAACGCCGGAGAGACCCAGTACTTC.

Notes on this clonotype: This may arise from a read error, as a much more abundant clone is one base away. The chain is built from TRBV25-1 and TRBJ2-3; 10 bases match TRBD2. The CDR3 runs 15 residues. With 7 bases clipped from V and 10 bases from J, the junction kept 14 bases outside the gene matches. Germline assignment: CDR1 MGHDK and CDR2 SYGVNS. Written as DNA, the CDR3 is TGTGCCAGCACCCGAAGGTCTAGCGGGGGTGATGCGCAGTATTTT. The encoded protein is CASTRRSSGGDAQYF.

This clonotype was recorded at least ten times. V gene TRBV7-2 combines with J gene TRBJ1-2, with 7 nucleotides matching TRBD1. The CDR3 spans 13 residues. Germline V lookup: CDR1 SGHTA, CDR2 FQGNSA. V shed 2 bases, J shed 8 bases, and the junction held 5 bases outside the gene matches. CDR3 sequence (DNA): TGTGCCAGCAGCTTACAAGGGGGCTTGGGCTACACCTTC. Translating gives CASSLQGGLGYTF.

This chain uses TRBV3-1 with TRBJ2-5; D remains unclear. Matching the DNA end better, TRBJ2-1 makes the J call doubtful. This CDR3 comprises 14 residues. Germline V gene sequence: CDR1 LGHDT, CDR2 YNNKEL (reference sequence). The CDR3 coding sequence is TGTGCCAGCAGCCTTCGGCAGCTCCAAGAGACCCAGTTCTTC. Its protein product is CASSLRQLQETQFF.

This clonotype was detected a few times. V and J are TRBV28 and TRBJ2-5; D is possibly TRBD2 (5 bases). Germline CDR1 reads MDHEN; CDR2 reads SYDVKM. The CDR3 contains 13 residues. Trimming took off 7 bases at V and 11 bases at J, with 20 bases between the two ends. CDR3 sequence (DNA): TGTGCCAGCACACGGGGAGACTCCTACGGGCAGTACTTC. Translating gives CASTRGDSYGQYF.

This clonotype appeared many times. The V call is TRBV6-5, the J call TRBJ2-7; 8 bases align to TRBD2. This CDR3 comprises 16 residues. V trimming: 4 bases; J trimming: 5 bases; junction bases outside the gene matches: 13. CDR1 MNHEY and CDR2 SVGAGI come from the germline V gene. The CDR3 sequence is CASSSLTSGPEDEQYF. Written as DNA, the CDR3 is TGTGCCAGCAGTTCCCTAACTAGCGGCCCTGAGGACGAGCAGTACTTC.

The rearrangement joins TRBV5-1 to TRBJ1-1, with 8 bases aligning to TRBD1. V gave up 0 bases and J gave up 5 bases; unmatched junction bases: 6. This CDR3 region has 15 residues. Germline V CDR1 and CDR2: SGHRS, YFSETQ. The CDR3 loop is CASSLGQGAQTEAFF. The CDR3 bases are TGCGCCAGCAGCTTGGGGCAGGGGGCGCAAACTGAAGCTTTCTTT.

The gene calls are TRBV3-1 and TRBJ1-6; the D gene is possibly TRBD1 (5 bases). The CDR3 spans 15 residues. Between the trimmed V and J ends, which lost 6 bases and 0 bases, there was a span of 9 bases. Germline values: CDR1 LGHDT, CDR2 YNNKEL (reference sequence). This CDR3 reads CASSYRSSYNSPLHF. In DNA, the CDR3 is TGTGCCAGCAGTTACAGGAGCTCCTATAATTCACCCCTCCACTTT.

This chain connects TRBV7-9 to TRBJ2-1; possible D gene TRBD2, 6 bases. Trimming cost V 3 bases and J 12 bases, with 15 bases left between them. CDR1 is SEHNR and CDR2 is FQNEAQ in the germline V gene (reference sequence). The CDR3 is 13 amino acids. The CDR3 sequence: CASSLDIGTPQFF. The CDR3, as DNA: TGTGCCAGCAGCTTGGACATAGGGACTCCGCAGTTCTTC. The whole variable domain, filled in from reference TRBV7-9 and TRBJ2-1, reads DTGVSQNPRHKITKRGQNVTFRCDPISEHNRLYWYRQTLGQGPEFLTYFQNEAQLEKSRLLSDRFSAERPKGSFSTLEIQRTEQGDSAMYLCASSLDIGTPQFFGPGTRLTVL.

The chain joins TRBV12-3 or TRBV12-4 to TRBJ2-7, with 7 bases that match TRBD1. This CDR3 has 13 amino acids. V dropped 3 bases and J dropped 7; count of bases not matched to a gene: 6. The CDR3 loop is CASSLSLQGEQYF. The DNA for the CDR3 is TGTGCCAGCAGTTTGAGCCTACAGGGGGAGCAGTACTTC.